Following are 15 T cell receptor beta chains from one sample sequenced in a study of post-analysis software for immune sequencing data. Points from the study as a whole: In patients, TRBV5-6, TRBV5-1 and TRBV20-1 belonged to five or six TRBV segments found more frequently than in controls.

Unique molecular identifiers were carried by the TCR beta cDNA libraries. MiXCR, run by TCRdb on the PCR reads, gives a single entry per CDR3 protein. The sample holds hundreds of thousands of distinct CDR3 sequences, approximately 59% seen once. No antigens are known for them. The specimen sequenced was blood. These receptors were collected from a girl aged 2 to 10 with multiple sclerosis.

This clonotype occurred a few times. J is TRBJ2-6 and V is TRBV7-3; the D is unclear. Deletions cut 5 bases from V and 4 bases from J, with 12 bases between. The CDR3 spans 15 residues. Germline CDR1 reads SGHTA; CDR2 reads FQGTGA. CDR3 amino acids: CASSPYPSGANVLTF. DNA of the CDR3: TGTGCCAGCAGCCCTTACCCCTCGGGGGCCAACGTCCTGACTTTC.

This clonotype was recorded only once. The chain couples TRBV20-1 to TRBJ1-1; TRBD1 is a possible D gene (6 bases). The germline V gene has CDR1 DFQATT and CDR2 SNEGSKA (reference sequence). CDR3 size: 11 residues. V lost 6 bases and J 6 bases, leaving 11 bases between the germline ends. Here the CDR3 reads CSAGGAAEAFF. The CDR3 DNA reads TGCAGTGCCGGGGGGGCAGCTGAAGCTTTCTTT.

To note about this clonotype: Sequence at one end of the junction differs from germline and may be a read error. The V and J genes are TRBV6-2 or TRBV6-3 and TRBJ2-1; D remains ambiguous. The germline gives CDR1 MNHEY, CDR2 SVGEGT. The CDR3 runs 16 residues. The DNA for the CDR3 is TGCGCCAGCAGTTACTCGAACGTTCTTTCCTACAATGAGCAGTTCTTC. Encoded protein: CASSYSNVLSYNEQFF.

The genes are TRBV20-1 and TRBJ2-7; D may be TRBD2 (5 bases). From germline, CDR1 is DFQATT and CDR2 SNEGSKA (reference sequence). There are 15 residues in the CDR3. Trimming left V 3 bases short and J 3 bases short, with 18 bases between. Here the CDR3 DNA reads TGCAGTGCTAGTAAGTCAGAAACGGGAATCTACGAGCAGTACTTC. This encodes CSASKSETGIYEQYF.

On this clonotype itself: One end of the junction fails to match germline, which may point to a read error. The rearrangement joins TRBV20-1 to TRBJ2-1; D is undetermined. The germline CDR1 and CDR2 sequences are DFQATT and SNEGSKA (reference sequence). This CDR3 contains 12 residues. CDR3 residues: CSARTRYHEQFF. The CDR3 bases are TGCAGTGCTAGAACCCGCTACCATGAGCAGTTCTTC.

In this sample, this clonotype turned up once. The rearrangement joins TRBV6-2 or TRBV6-3 to TRBJ2-1, with TRBD1 matching over 7 bases. J lost 0 bases, V lost 5 bases, and 7 bases had no gene match. CDR3 length: 16 amino acids. The germline V gene has CDR1 MNHEY and CDR2 SVGEGT. In DNA form, the CDR3 reads TGTGCCAGCAGTCCCCGGACAGGACGCTCCTACAATGAGCAGTTCTTC. It yields the protein CASSPRTGRSYNEQFF.

The chain carries TRBV12-3 or TRBV12-4 and TRBJ1-2; no reliable D call. The CDR3 covers 13 residues. Trimming left V 4 bases short and J 5 bases short, with 11 bases between. CDR3 nucleotides: TGTGCCAGCAGTTCGCGTCAGCAGTATGGCTACACCTTC. Its protein is CASSSRQQYGYTF.

The genes are TRBV11-2 and TRBJ2-3, with D perhaps assigned TRBD1 or TRBD2 (5 bases each). Germline-derived CDR1 and CDR2 are SGHAT and FQNNGV. The CDR3 runs 15 residues. V was shortened by 5 bases and J by 3 bases, with 15 bases between the two germline ends. The chain's CDR3 is CASSIGDLMTDTQYF. The DNA for the CDR3 is TGTGCCAGCAGCATTGGGGACCTGATGACAGATACGCAGTATTTT.

This chain uses TRBV7-9 with TRBJ2-6; D remains unclear. The CDR3 has 19 residues. The V end was cut by 3 bases, the J end by 0 bases, with 18 bases between. Looked up from germline, CDR1 is SEHNR and CDR2 is FQNEAQ (reference sequence). The CDR3 DNA sequence: TGTGCCAGCAGCTTTTCTGGGCAGCAAAGTCTCTCTGGGGCCAACGTCCTGACTTTC. Amino acid sequence: CASSFSGQQSLSGANVLTF.

The chain employs TRBV12-3 or TRBV12-4 and TRBJ2-1; perhaps TRBD2 as D (5 bases). The CDR3 extends over 14 amino acids. Trimming left V 8 bases short and J 1 base short, with 12 bases between. This CDR3 is CASVGSESYNEQFF. The CDR3 nucleotides read TGTGCCAGCGTGGGTAGCGAGTCCTACAATGAGCAGTTCTTC.

The chain couples TRBV13 to TRBJ2-7; 13 positions match TRBD2. The CDR3 is 19 amino acids. Germline CDR1 is PRHDT and CDR2 is FYEKMQ (reference sequence). J lost 3 bases, V lost 0 bases, and 11 bases had no gene match. CDR3 DNA sequence: TGTGCCAGCAGCTTAGGGGCCTGGACTAGCGGGAGTTCGCTCTACGAGCAGTACTTC. It translates to CASSLGAWTSGSSLYEQYF. Based on the CDR3 plus reference TRBV13 and TRBJ2-7, the full variable domain is AAGVIQSPRHLIKEKRETATLKCYPIPRHDTVYWYQQGPGQDPQFLISFYEKMQSDKGSIPDRFSAQQFSDYHSELNMSSLELGDSALYFCASSLGAWTSGSSLYEQYFGPGTRLTVT.

This clonotype was seen once. This rearrangement joins TRBV12-3 or TRBV12-4 to TRBJ2-5; D uncertain. The DNA end favors TRBJ2-7, so the J call may be wrong. This CDR3 is built from 14 residues. CDR3 DNA sequence: TGTGCCAGCAGTTCGGGTCAGAAAGCCTACGAGCAGTACTTC. The encoded protein is CASSSGQKAYEQYF.

The CDR3 here is CASSYRVEGEKLFF. The CDR3 bases are TGTGCCAGCAGTTACAGGGTCGAGGGTGAAAAACTGTTTTTT. The chain couples TRBV6-5 to TRBJ1-4; D ambiguous. Germline V gene data show CDR1 as MNHEY and CDR2 as SVGAGI. The V gene lost 2 bases and the J gene lost 7 bases, with 11 bases spanning the gap. The CDR3 is 14 residues long.

The chain uses TRBV4-2 and TRBJ2-4, with TRBD2 identical over 9 bases. Near its end, the DNA agrees better with TRBJ2-5, so the J call may be wrong. The CDR3 has 18 amino acids. CDR1 and CDR2 from the germline V gene are LGHNA and YNFKEQ. CDR3 nucleotides: TGTGCCAGCAGCCAAGATCCAGCTAGCGGGGAGCCCAGGGAGACCCAGTACTTC. Residues: CASSQDPASGEPRETQYF.

This clonotype was seen only once. The chain uses TRBV7-9 and TRBJ2-5, with 10 bases matching TRBD2. The V segment lost 7 bases and the J segment 3 bases; nucleotides outside the gene matches: 8. Germline V gene sequence: CDR1 SEHNR, CDR2 FQNEAQ (reference sequence). CDR3 length: 15 residues. The CDR3: CASTPWLAGEETQYF. The DNA of the CDR3 is TGTGCCAGCACCCCGTGGCTAGCGGGAGAAGAGACCCAGTACTTC.